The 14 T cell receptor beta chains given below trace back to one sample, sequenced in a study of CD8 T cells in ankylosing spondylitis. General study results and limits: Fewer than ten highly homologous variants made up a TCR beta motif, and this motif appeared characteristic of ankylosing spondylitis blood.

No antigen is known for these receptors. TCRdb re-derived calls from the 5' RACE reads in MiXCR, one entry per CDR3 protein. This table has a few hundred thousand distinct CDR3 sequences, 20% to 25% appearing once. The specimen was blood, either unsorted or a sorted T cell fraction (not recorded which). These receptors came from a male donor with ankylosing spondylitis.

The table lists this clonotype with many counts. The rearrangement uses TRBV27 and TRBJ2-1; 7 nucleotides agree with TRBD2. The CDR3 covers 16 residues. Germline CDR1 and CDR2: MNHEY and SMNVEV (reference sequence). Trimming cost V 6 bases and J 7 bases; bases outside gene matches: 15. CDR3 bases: TGTGCCAGCAGGGAGAGATCCGGGGGGACTCATAATGAGCAGTTCTTC. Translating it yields CASRERSGGTHNEQFF.

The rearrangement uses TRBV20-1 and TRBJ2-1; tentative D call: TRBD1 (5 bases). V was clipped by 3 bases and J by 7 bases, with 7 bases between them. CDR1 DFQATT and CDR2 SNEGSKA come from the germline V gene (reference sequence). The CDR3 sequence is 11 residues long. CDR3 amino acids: CSASQGNEQFF. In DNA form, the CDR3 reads TGCAGTGCTAGCCAGGGAAATGAGCAGTTCTTC.

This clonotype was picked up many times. The CDR3 here is CASTESQGSTEAFF. The CDR3 DNA reads as TGTGCCAGCACCGAATCACAGGGGAGCACTGAAGCTTTCTTT. The chain couples TRBV6-4 to TRBJ1-1, with 7 bases matching TRBD1. V shed 7 bases, J shed 4 bases, and the junction held 9 bases outside the gene matches. The CDR3 covers 14 residues. Germline V gene sequence: CDR1 MRHNA, CDR2 SNTAGT.

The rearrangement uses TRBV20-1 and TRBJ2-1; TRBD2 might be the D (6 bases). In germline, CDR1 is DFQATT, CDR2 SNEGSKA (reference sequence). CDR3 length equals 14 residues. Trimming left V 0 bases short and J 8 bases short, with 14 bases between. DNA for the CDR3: TGCAGTGCTAGAGATCGGGCTCGCGGGGATGAGCAGTTCTTC. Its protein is CSARDRARGDEQFF.

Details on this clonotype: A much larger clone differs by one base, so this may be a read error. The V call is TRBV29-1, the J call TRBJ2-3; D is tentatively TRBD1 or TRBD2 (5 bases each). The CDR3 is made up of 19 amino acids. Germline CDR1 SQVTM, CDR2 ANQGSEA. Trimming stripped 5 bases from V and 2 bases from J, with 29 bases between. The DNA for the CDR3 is TGCAGCGTTAGGGGACCGGGGACGAAGGACACGACCAACACAGATACGCAGTATTTT. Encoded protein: CSVRGPGTKDTTNTDTQYF.

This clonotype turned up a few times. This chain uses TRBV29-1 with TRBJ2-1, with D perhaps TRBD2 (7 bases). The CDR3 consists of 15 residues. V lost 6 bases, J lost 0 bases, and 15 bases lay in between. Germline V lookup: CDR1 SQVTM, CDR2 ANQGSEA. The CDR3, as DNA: TGCAGCGTGGGACGGGGGGCGGGCTCCTACAATGAGCAGTTCTTC. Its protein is CSVGRGAGSYNEQFF.

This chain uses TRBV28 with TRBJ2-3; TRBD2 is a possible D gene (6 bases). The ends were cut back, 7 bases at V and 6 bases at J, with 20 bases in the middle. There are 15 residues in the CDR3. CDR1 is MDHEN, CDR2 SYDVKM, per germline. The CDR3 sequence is CASIGGLQTSDTQYF. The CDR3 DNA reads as TGTGCCAGCATTGGGGGACTTCAGACATCGGATACGCAGTATTTT.

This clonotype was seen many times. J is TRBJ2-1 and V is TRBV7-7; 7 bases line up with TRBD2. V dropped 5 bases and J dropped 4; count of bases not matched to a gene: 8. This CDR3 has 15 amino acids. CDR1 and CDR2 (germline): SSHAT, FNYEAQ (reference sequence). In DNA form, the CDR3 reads TGTGCCAGCAGCCCATGGTCGGGGGGATACAATGAGCAGTTCTTC. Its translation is CASSPWSGGYNEQFF.

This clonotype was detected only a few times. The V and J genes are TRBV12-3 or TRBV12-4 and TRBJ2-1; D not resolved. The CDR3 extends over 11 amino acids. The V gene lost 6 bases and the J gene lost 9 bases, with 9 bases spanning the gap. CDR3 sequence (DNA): TGTGCCAGCAGACAGACGGGTGAGCAGTTCTTC. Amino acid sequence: CASRQTGEQFF.

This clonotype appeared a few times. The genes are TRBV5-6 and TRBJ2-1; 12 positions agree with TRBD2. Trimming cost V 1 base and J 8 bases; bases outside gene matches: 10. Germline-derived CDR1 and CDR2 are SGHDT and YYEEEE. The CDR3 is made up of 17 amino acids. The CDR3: CASSLNIPLAGGHEQFF. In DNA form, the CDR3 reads TGTGCCAGCAGCTTGAACATCCCACTAGCGGGAGGTCATGAGCAGTTCTTC.

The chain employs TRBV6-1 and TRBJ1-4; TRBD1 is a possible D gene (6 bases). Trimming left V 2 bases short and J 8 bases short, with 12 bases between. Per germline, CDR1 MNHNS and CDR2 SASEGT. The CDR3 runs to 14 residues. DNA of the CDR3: TGTGCCAGCAGTGAAAACAGGGTAAACGAAAAACTGTTTTTT. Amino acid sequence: CASSENRVNEKLFF.

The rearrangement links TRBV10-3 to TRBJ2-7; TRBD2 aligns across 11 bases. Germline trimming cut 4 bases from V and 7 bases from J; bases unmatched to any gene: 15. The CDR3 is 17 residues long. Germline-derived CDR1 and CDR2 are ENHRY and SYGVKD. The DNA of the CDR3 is TGTGCCATCAGTGTGGGGTCTTTAGCGGGAGGGCCTCAGGAGCAGTACTTC. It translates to CAISVGSLAGGPQEQYF.

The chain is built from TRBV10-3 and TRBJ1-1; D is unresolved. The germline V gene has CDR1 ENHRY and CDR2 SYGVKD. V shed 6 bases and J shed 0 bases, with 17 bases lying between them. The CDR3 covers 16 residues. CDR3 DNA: TGTGCCATCAGCCCCGGAGGCCGCCCTGTGAACACTGAAGCTTTCTTT. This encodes CAISPGGRPVNTEAFF.

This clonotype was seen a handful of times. The CDR3 loop is CASSYSVSSDTEAFF. The CDR3 DNA sequence: TGTGCCAGCAGTTACTCTGTCTCATCGGACACTGAAGCTTTCTTT. The chain has TRBV6-5 and TRBJ1-1; D gene ambiguous. Trimming cost V 0 bases and J 3 bases, with 11 bases left between them. The CDR3 spans 15 residues. The V gene's germline CDR1 is MNHEY and CDR2 SVGAGI.